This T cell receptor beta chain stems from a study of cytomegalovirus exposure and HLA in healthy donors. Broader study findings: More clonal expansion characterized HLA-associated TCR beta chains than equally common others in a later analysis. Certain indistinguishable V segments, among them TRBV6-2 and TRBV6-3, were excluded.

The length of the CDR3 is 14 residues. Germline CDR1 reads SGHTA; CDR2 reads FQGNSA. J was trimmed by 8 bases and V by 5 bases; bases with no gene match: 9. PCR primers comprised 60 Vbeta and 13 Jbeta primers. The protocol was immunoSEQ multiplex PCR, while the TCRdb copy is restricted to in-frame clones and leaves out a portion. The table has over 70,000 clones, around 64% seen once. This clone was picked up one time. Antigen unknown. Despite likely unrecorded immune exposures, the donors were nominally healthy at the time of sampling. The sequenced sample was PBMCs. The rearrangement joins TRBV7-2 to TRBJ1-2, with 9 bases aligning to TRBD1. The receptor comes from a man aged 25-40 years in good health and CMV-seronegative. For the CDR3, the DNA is TGTGCCAGCAGCCCTCCCGGGACAGGGTACGGCTACACCTTC. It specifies CASSPPGTGYGYTF.